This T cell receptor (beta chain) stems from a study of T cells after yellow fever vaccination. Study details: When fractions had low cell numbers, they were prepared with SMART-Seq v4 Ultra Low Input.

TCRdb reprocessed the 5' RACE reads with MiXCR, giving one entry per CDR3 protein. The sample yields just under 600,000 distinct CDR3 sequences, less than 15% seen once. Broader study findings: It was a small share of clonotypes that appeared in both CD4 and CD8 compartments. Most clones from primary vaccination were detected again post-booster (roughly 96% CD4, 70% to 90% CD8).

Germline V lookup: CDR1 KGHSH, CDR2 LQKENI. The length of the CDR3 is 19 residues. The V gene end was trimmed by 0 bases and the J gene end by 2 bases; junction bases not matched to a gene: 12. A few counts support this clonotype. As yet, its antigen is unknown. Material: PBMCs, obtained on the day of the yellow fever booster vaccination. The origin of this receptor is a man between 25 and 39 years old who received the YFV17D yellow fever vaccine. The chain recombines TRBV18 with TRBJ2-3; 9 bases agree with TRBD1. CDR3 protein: CASSPPLDRGESPTDTQYF. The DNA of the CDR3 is TGTGCCAGCTCACCACCGTTGGACAGGGGAGAATCCCCCACAGATACGCAGTATTTT.